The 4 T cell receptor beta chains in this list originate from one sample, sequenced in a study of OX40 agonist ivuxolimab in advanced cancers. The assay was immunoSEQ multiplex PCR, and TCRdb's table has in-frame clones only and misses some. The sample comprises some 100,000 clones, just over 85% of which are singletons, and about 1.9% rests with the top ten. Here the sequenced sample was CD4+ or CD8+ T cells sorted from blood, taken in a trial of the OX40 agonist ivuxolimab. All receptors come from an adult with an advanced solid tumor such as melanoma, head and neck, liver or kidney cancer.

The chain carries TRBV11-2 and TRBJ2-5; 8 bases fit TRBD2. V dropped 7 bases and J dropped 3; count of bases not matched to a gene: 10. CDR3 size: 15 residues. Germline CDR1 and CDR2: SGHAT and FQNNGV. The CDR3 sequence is CASTPRAGAKETQYF. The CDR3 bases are TGTGCCAGCACCCCCCGAGCGGGGGCGAAAGAGACCCAGTACTTC.

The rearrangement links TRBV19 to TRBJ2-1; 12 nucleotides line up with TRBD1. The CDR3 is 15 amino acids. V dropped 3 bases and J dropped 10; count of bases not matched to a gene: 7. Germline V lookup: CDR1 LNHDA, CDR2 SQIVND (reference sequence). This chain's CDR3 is CASSMGDRGQGEQFF. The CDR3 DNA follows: TGTGCCAGTAGTATGGGGGACAGGGGGCAGGGAGAGCAGTTCTTC.

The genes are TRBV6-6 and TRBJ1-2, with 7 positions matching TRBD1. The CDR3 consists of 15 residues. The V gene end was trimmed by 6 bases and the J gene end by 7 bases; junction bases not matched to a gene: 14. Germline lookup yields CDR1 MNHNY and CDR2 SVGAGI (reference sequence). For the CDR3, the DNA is TGTGCCAGCAGAAAACCAGGACAGGTTGGATCTGGCTACACCTTC. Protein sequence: CASRKPGQVGSGYTF.

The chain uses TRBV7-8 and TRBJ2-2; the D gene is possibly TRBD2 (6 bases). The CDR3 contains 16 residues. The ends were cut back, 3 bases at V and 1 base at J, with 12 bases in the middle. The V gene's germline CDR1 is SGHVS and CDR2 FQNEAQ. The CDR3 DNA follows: TGTGCCAGCAGCTTTCGGGTAGCGGTGAACACCGGGGAGCTGTTTTTT. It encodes CASSFRVAVNTGELFF.